This entry concerns a single T cell receptor beta chain. Its antigen is still unknown. The data are from a study of a mutant IDH1 vaccine in newly diagnosed glioma. Turning to the study itself: Patients under treatment included around 60% males and about 38% females and had a mean age of approximately 40 years. Earlier care involved radiotherapy, temozolomide, or both, and the majority received both.

CDR1 SGHTA and CDR2 FQGNSA come from the germline V gene. The V and J ends lost 5 bases and 2 bases respectively, with 16 bases between them. The CDR3 loop spans 15 amino acids. Sample time point: week 5, during vaccination. A single vaccine dose contained 300 ug of mutant IDH1 20-mer peptide, and topical imiquimod was used with it. TCRdb's table, derived via immunoSEQ multiplex PCR, lists solely in-frame clones and lacks some. The repertoire holds just under 80,000 clones, with roughly 90% as singletons. General study points: Pseudoprogression looked unconnected to shifts in top peripheral T cell clonotypes.

Here the sequenced sample was PBMCs, taken from a glioma patient whose treatment included an IDH1 peptide vaccine. This chain links TRBV7-2 with TRBJ2-7; D perhaps matches TRBD2 (7 bases). This TCR derives from a woman between 50 and 59 years old with glioma. The CDR3 loop reads CASSPGGQLTYEQYF. CDR3 sequence (DNA): TGTGCCAGCAGCCCGGGAGGACAGCTCACCTACGAGCAGTACTTC.